This T cell receptor (beta chain) was sequenced in a study of T cell clonality in common variable immunodeficiency. Study-wide results and limits: Fewer deletions and N-nucleotide insertions were reportedly seen in common variable immunodeficiency TCR beta sequences.

Control and CVID samples contributed equal amounts of genomic DNA. Generated by immunoSEQ multiplex PCR, the TCRdb table keeps only in-frame clones and is missing some. The table records about 42,000 clones without singletons, the ten largest covering about 2.2%. V shed 3 bases and J 4 bases; nucleotides not matched to a gene: 5. This CDR3 has 14 amino acids. Germline loops: CDR1 GTSNPN, CDR2 SVGIG (reference sequence). In its sample, this clone was seen many times. Its antigen is undetermined. Read coverage stops 3 residues before the CDR3 terminus; the germline J gene supplies the remainder. Most patients and controls had Caucasian heritage.

The source material was peripheral blood mononuclear cells. The receptor was derived from a person between 18 and 69 years old in good health. V gene TRBV30 combines with J gene TRBJ2-2; TRBD2 aligns across 7 bases. Incomplete CDR3 DNA: TGTGCCTGGAGGGGGGGAGGGTTCACCGGGGAG. It yields the protein CAWRGGGFTGE. The whole CDR3 protein is CAWRGGGFTGELFF.